One and the same sample provided the 30 T cell receptor beta chains below, sequenced in a study of early T cells in non-severe SARS-CoV-2 infection. TCRdb itself ran the 5' RACE reads through MiXCR, one entry per CDR3 protein. The sample carries some 51,000 distinct CDR3 sequences, about 15% recorded once. Sequences were derived from whole blood, sampled at baseline. These TCRs come from an adult who was a healthcare worker with PCR-confirmed SARS-CoV-2 infection or an uninfected control (not recorded which).

J is TRBJ1-1 and V is TRBV10-1, with D unclear. The CDR3 extends over 12 amino acids. In germline, CDR1 is WNHNN, CDR2 SYGVQD (reference sequence). The germline V and J ends were trimmed by 0 bases and 10 bases, with 9 bases remaining between them. The CDR3 protein is CASSESSVGAFF. The CDR3 DNA sequence: TGCGCCAGCAGTGAGTCATCGGTTGGAGCTTTCTTT.

The rearrangement uses TRBV24-1 and TRBJ2-2; perhaps D is TRBD1 or TRBD2 (5 bases each). Trimming left V 8 bases short and J 2 bases short, with 11 bases between. This CDR3 spans 14 amino acids. Germline assignment: CDR1 KGHDR and CDR2 SFDVKD. In DNA, the CDR3 is TGTGCCACCATGGGACGGAATAACACCGGGGAGCTGTTTTTT. It yields the protein CATMGRNNTGELFF.

In its sample, this clonotype was seen a few times. The chain couples TRBV6-5 to TRBJ2-7; D remains unclear. The CDR3 length is 13 residues. With 0 bases removed from V and 9 bases from J, the gap between germline ends came to 12 bases. Germline lookup yields CDR1 MNHEY and CDR2 SVGAGI. Written as DNA, the CDR3 is TGTGCCAGCAGTTACTCGAGGTCCCTCGTGCAGTACTTC. Translated: CASSYSRSLVQYF.

The chain joins TRBV30 to TRBJ1-4, with 7 bases lining up with TRBD1. The germline V gene has CDR1 GTSNPN and CDR2 SVGIG (reference sequence). The V segment lost 3 bases and the J segment 3 bases; nucleotides outside the gene matches: 4. The CDR3 has 14 residues. The CDR3 nucleotides are TGTGCCTGGAGCAACAGGGGTCCTAATGAAAAACTGTTTTTT. Protein: CAWSNRGPNEKLFF.

This clonotype occurred a few times. V usage is TRBV12-3 or TRBV12-4 and J usage is TRBJ1-2, with a possible D match to TRBD1 (6 bases). V was clipped by 5 bases and J by 6 bases, with 19 bases between them. The length of the CDR3 is 15 residues. CDR3 in amino acids: CASSSTGKWIDGYTF. Here the CDR3 DNA reads TGTGCCAGCAGTAGTACAGGGAAGTGGATTGATGGCTACACCTTC.

The chain combines TRBV12-3 or TRBV12-4 with TRBJ1-2; tentative D call: TRBD1 (5 bases). This CDR3 region has 12 residues. The ends were cut back, 4 bases at V and 8 bases at J, with 11 bases in the middle. The CDR3 region has the DNA TGTGCCAGCAGTTACACGGGGCGAGGCTACACCTTC. The encoded protein is CASSYTGRGYTF.

In its sample, this clonotype was seen many times. This chain links TRBV6-2 or TRBV6-3 with TRBJ2-1; TRBD2 aligns across 9 bases. Per germline, CDR1 MNHEY and CDR2 SVGEGT. The CDR3 is 15 residues long. Germline trimming cut 2 bases from V and 3 bases from J; bases unmatched to any gene: 2. CDR3 region: CASSYLAGFYNEQFF. CDR3 nucleotide sequence: TGTGCCAGCAGTTACCTAGCGGGGTTCTACAATGAGCAGTTCTTC.

This clonotype was seen repeatedly, ten times or more. The chain is built from TRBV4-1 and TRBJ1-5, with unresolved D. Germline CDR1 MGHRA, CDR2 YSYEKL. Between the trimmed V and J ends, which lost 4 bases and 0 bases, there was a span of 13 bases. This CDR3 region has 16 residues. The CDR3: CASSPKIAHSNQPQHF. The CDR3 DNA sequence: TGCGCCAGCAGCCCTAAGATCGCGCATAGCAATCAGCCCCAGCATTTT.

The chain has TRBV29-1 and TRBJ2-1, with a weak D call TRBD2 (6 bases). Looked up from germline, CDR1 is SQVTM and CDR2 is ANQGSEA. The CDR3 loop spans 15 amino acids. Trimming removed 3 bases from V and 9 bases from J, with 21 bases in between. CDR3 in DNA: TGCAGCGTTGACTCAATCACTAGCCGGGGTGGTGAGCAGTTCTTC. It is translated as CSVDSITSRGGEQFF.

This clonotype was observed a handful of times. CDR3 sequence (DNA): TGTGCCAGCAGTTACTCGATCACAGGGGTGTTATCAGCGAACACTGAAGCTTTCTTT. It translates to CASSYSITGVLSANTEAFF. This rearrangement joins TRBV6-6 to TRBJ1-1, with 7 positions matching TRBD1. CDR3 length: 19 residues. V lost 0 bases and J lost 1; bases outside the gene matches: 14. From germline, CDR1 is MNHNY and CDR2 SVGAGI (reference sequence).

The CDR3 is CASVDYYNSPLHF. The CDR3 DNA follows: TGTGCCAGCGTTGACTACTATAATTCACCCCTCCACTTT. The rearrangement joins TRBV6-6 to TRBJ1-6, with D hard to call. The CDR3 extends over 13 amino acids. The germline CDR1 and CDR2 sequences are MNHNY and SVGAGI (reference sequence). V lost 8 bases and J lost 3, with 8 bases in between.

In its sample, this clonotype was seen a few times. This chain joins TRBV20-1 and TRBJ2-2; D unclear. Germline V gene lookup returns CDR1 DFQATT and CDR2 SNEGSKA (reference sequence). The CDR3 is 12 residues long. Trimming pared 6 bases from V and 6 bases from J, leaving 11 bases between. The CDR3 here is CSAITTAGELFF. The CDR3 DNA reads as TGCAGTGCAATTACAACCGCCGGGGAGCTGTTTTTT.

This clonotype turned up a few times. The chain couples TRBV3-1 to TRBJ1-1; unclear D gene. Trimming shortened V by 5 bases and J by 0 bases, and 7 bases separated the two germline ends. The CDR3 has 13 amino acids. Per germline, CDR1 LGHDT and CDR2 YNNKEL (reference sequence). The CDR3 loop is CASSEKMNTEAFF. CDR3 nucleotides: TGTGCCAGCAGCGAAAAGATGAACACTGAAGCTTTCTTT.

This clonotype was counted a few times. The V call is TRBV10-2, the J call TRBJ2-3; no clear D. Trimming shortened V by 6 bases and J by 2 bases, and 3 bases separated the two germline ends. Germline CDR1 reads WSHSY; CDR2 reads SAAADI. The CDR3 contains 11 residues. CDR3 amino acids: CASRYTDTQYF. In DNA form, the CDR3 reads TGCGCCAGCAGATACACAGATACGCAGTATTTT.

The chain combines TRBV28 with TRBJ2-3; no clear D. The germline CDR1 and CDR2 sequences are MDHEN and SYDVKM. Trimming removed 8 bases from V and 1 base from J, with 16 bases in between. The CDR3 is made up of 15 amino acids. The CDR3 DNA follows: TGTGCCAGCCTAGGCAGAATCCCCCGCACAGATACGCAGTATTTT. It translates to CASLGRIPRTDTQYF.

The chain carries TRBV6-6 and TRBJ2-5; D unresolved. V dropped 2 bases and J dropped 5 bases, with 12 bases sitting between them. Germline values: CDR1 MNHNY, CDR2 SVGAGI (reference sequence). CDR3 length: 14 amino acids. The CDR3 here is CASSYPDPGETQYF. In DNA form, the CDR3 reads TGTGCCAGCAGTTACCCGGATCCGGGCGAGACCCAGTACTTC.

The chain has TRBV5-4 and TRBJ2-7, with 7 bases lining up with TRBD2. J lost 4 bases, V lost 4 bases, and 11 bases had no gene match. This CDR3 comprises 15 residues. The germline gives CDR1 SGHNT, CDR2 YYREEE (reference sequence). CDR3 amino acids: CASSGGDGFLYEQYF. The CDR3, as DNA: TGTGCCAGCAGCGGGGGGGACGGCTTCCTATACGAGCAGTACTTC.

The sample holds a few counts of this clonotype. V usage is TRBV7-2 and J usage is TRBJ2-3, with D maybe TRBD2 (6 bases). Germline CDR1 SGHTA, CDR2 FQGNSA. V was pared by 1 base and J by 3 bases, with 8 bases between. The CDR3 covers 14 residues. As DNA, the CDR3 is TGTGCCAGCAGCTTAGTAGGGAGGACAGATACGCAGTATTTT. This sequence encodes CASSLVGRTDTQYF.

This chain links TRBV4-1 with TRBJ2-7; TRBD1 matches 11 bases. Trimming cost V 5 bases and J 5 bases; bases outside gene matches: 5. CDR3 length: 14 amino acids. Looked up from germline, CDR1 is MGHRA and CDR2 is YSYEKL. CDR3 residues: CASSTGQGAHEQYF. The DNA of the CDR3 is TGCGCCAGCAGCACAGGACAGGGGGCCCACGAGCAGTACTTC.

The chain links TRBV30 to TRBJ2-5; 9 positions match TRBD2. CDR3 length equals 15 residues. CDR1 GTSNPN and CDR2 SVGIG come from the germline V gene (reference sequence). V was pared by 5 bases and J by 4 bases, with 11 bases of the junction left unmatched. The CDR3 nucleotides read TGTGCCTGGTCGGGGTTAGCGGGAGTAGGAGAGACCCAGTACTTC. This encodes CAWSGLAGVGETQYF.

This clonotype was found many times. The chain combines TRBV7-9 with TRBJ2-1, with 7 bases lining up with TRBD1. J gave up 3 bases and V 8 bases, and 10 bases lay outside the gene matches. CDR1 SEHNR and CDR2 FQNEAQ come from the germline V gene (reference sequence). The CDR3 has 15 amino acids. CDR3: CASHITGDRYNEQFF. CDR3 coding DNA: TGTGCCAGCCATATAACAGGGGATCGCTACAATGAGCAGTTCTTC.

The table lists this clonotype with a few counts. The chain carries TRBV6-2 or TRBV6-3 and TRBJ2-1, with 8 bases matching TRBD2. V lost 10 bases to trimming and J lost 5 bases; unmatched junction nucleotides: 10. There are 14 residues in the CDR3. Germline V gives CDR1 MNHEY, CDR2 SVGEGT. DNA for the CDR3: TGTGCCACGGGCGGGGGGACAAACCACAATGAGCAGTTCTTC. The encoded protein is CATGGGTNHNEQFF.

This clonotype showed up just a few times. The chain uses TRBV7-3 and TRBJ2-3, with 7 bases identical to TRBD1. Germline V gene sequence: CDR1 SGHTA, CDR2 FQGTGA. This CDR3 spans 14 amino acids. J gave up 4 bases and V 3 bases, and 4 bases lay outside the gene matches. The CDR3, as DNA: TGTGCCAGCAGCTTTATGCAGGGGGCAGATACGCAGTATTTT. Encoded protein: CASSFMQGADTQYF. Full variable domain (remainder filled in from reference TRBV7-3 and TRBJ2-3): GAGVSQTPSNKVTEKGKYVELRCDPISGHTALYWYRQSLGQGPEFLIYFQGTGAADDSGLPNDRFFAVRPEGSVSTLKIQRTERGDSAVYLCASSFMQGADTQYFGPGTRLTVL.

At least ten counts were recorded for this clonotype. This chain joins TRBV2 and TRBJ1-5; the D gene is possibly TRBD1 (5 bases). CDR1 is SNHLY, CDR2 FYNNEI, per germline. The CDR3 consists of 14 residues. Trimming shortened V by 9 bases and J by 3 bases, and 15 bases separated the two germline ends. In DNA form, the CDR3 reads TGTGCCAGTGTGGCGGGGCCTATCAATCAGCCCCAGCATTTT. The encoded protein is CASVAGPINQPQHF.

V usage is TRBV6-1 and J usage is TRBJ2-4, with 8 bases that match TRBD2. The CDR3 spans 15 residues. Unmatched junction bases numbered 8, after V lost 6 bases and J lost 4 bases. The germline gives CDR1 MNHNS, CDR2 SASEGT. The CDR3 spells CASRALLADKNIQYF. CDR3 nucleotides: TGTGCCAGCAGAGCCCTACTAGCGGATAAAAACATTCAGTACTTC.

The CDR3 protein is CASSPLDRGVDEQYF. In DNA form, the CDR3 reads TGTGCCAGCAGTCCCCTTGACAGGGGAGTGGACGAGCAGTACTTC. The chain employs TRBV28 and TRBJ2-7; 8 bases are a match to TRBD1. After removal of 5 bases from V and 5 bases from J, the junction contained 11 bases not matched to a gene. Germline CDR1 is MDHEN and CDR2 is SYDVKM. The CDR3 has 15 residues.

The genes are TRBV29-1 and TRBJ2-2; 8 nucleotides line up with TRBD1. CDR3 length: 14 residues. The V and J ends lost 5 bases and 3 bases, in that order; junction bases with no gene match: 5. Germline CDR1 and CDR2: SQVTM and ANQGSEA. The DNA for the CDR3 is TGCAGCGTTCGACAGGGGATTTACACCGGGGAGCTGTTTTTT. Amino acid sequence: CSVRQGIYTGELFF.

This clonotype appeared a few times. This sequence joins TRBV6-6 and TRBJ2-5, with 7 bases fitting TRBD1. The J segment lost 1 base and the V segment lost 6 bases, leaving 8 bases of the junction unmatched. Germline CDR1 MNHNY, CDR2 SVGAGI (reference sequence). CDR3 length equals 15 residues. The CDR3 nucleotides are TGTGCCAGCAGCCCATCTACAGGGGTCCAAGAGACCCAGTACTTC. Translating gives CASSPSTGVQETQYF.

The CDR3 here is CASTQDRGEDEQYF. In DNA form, the CDR3 reads TGCGCCAGCACCCAGGACAGGGGGGAAGACGAGCAGTACTTC. This chain uses TRBV5-1 with TRBJ2-7; 10 bases fit TRBD1. The germline CDR1 and CDR2 sequences are SGHRS and YFSETQ. The CDR3 runs 14 residues. V gave up 6 bases and J gave up 5 bases; unmatched junction bases: 8. Supplemented by reference TRBV5-1 and TRBJ2-7, the full variable domain reads KAGVTQTPRYLIKTRGQQVTLSCSPISGHRSVSWYQQTPGQGLQFLFEYFSETQRNKGNFPGRFSGRQFSNSRSEMNVSTLELGDSALYLCASTQDRGEDEQYFGPGTRLTVT.

The table lists this clonotype with many counts. The V gene is TRBV2, the J gene TRBJ2-5; 7 positions agree with TRBD1. V was clipped by 4 bases and J by 2 bases; unmatched bases: 13. CDR3 length equals 17 residues. Per germline, CDR1 SNHLY and CDR2 FYNNEI. Here the CDR3 reads CASSGSDREKIQETQYF. In nucleotides, the CDR3 is TGTGCCAGCAGTGGCAGCGACAGGGAAAAAATACAAGAGACCCAGTACTTC.